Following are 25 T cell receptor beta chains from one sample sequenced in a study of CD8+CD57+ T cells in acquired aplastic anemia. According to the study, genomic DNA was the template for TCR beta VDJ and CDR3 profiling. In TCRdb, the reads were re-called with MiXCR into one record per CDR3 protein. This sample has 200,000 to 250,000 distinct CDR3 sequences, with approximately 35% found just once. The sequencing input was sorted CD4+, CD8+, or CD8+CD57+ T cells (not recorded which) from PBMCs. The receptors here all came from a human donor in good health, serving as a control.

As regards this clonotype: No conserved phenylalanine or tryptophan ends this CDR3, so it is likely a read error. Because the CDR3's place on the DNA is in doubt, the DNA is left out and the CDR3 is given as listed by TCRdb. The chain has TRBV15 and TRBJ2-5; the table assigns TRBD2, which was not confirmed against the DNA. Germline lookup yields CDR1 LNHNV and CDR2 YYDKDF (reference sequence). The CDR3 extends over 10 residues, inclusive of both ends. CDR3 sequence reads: CATSRDTGTD.

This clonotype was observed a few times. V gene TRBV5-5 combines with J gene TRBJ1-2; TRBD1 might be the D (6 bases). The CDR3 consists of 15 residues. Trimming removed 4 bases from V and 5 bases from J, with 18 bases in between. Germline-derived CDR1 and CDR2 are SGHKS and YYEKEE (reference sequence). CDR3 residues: CASSPLLGGRYGYTF. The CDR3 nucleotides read TGTGCCAGCAGCCCCCTCCTAGGGGGTAGGTATGGCTACACCTTC.

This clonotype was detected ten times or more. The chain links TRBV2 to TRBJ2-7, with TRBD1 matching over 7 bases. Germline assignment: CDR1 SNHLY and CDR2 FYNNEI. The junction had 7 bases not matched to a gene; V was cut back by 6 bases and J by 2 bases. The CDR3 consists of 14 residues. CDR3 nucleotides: TGTGCCAGCAGCCTAGACAGGGAAACCTACGAGCAGTACTTC. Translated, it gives CASSLDRETYEQYF.

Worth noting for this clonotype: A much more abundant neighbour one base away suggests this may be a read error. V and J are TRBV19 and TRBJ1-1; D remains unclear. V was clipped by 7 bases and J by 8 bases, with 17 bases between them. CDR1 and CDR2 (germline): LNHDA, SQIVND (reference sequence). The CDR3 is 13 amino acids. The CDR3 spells CASTRWEAAEAFF. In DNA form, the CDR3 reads TGTGCCAGTACCCGCTGGGAGGCAGCCGAAGCTTTCTTT.

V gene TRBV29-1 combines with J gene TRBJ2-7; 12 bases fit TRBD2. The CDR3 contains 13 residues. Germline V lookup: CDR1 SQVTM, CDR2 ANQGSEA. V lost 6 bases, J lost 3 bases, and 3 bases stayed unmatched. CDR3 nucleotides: TGCAGCGTGGCGACTAGCGGGGGCTACGAGCAGTACTTC. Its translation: CSVATSGGYEQYF.

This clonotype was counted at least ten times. DNA of the CDR3: TGTGCCAGCTCAGTAGACTACGAGCAGTACTTC. It translates to CASSVDYEQYF. The chain carries TRBV18 and TRBJ2-7, with D uncertain. Trimming removed 5 bases from V and 3 bases from J, with 5 bases in between. The V gene's germline CDR1 is KGHSH and CDR2 LQKENI. There are 11 residues in the CDR3.

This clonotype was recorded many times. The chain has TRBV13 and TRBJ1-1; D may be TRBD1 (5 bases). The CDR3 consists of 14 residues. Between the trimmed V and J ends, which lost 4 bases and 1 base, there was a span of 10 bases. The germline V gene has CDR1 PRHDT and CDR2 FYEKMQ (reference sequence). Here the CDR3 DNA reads TGTGCCAGCAGCTCACACAGGACGAACACTGAAGCTTTCTTT. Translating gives CASSSHRTNTEAFF.

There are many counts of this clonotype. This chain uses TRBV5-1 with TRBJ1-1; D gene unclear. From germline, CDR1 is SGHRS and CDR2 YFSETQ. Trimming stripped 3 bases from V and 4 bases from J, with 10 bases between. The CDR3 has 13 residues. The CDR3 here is CASSWQSTTEAFF. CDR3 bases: TGCGCCAGCAGCTGGCAGAGCACCACTGAAGCTTTCTTT.

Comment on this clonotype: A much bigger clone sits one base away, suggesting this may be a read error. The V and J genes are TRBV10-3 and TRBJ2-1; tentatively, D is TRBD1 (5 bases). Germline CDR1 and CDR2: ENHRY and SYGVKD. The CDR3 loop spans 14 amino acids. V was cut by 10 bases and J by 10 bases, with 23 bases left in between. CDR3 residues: CASSSRQPTYEQFF. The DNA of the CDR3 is TGTGCCAGCAGCTCACGACAGCCTACCTACGAGCAGTTCTTC.

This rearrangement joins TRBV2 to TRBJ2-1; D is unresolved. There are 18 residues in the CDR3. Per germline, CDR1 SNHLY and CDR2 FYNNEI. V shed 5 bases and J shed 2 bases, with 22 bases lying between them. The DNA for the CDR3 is TGTGCCAGCAGTCCCCGCGCGATCGCGCACGTCCCCTACAATGAGCAGTTCTTC. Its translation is CASSPRAIAHVPYNEQFF.

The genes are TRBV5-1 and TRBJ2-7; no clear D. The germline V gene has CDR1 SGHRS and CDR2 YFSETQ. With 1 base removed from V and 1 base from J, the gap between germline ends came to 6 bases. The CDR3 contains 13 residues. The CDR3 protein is CASSLMQSYEQYF. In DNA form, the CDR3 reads TGCGCCAGCAGCTTGATGCAGTCCTACGAGCAGTACTTC.

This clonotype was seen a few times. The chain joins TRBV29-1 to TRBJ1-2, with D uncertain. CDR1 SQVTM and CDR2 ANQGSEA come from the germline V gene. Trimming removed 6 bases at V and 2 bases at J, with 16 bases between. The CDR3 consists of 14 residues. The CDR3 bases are TGCAGCGTCCCTTTAATTAGCGGGAACTATGGCTACACCTTC. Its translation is CSVPLISGNYGYTF.

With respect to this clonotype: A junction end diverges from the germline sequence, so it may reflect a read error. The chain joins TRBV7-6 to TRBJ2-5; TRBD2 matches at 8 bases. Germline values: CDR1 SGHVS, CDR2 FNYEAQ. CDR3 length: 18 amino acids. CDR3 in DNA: TGTGCCAGCAGCTTAGCGCGAAGTAGCGGGGTTTTCCAAGGGACCCAGTACTTC. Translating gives CASSLARSSGVFQGTQYF.

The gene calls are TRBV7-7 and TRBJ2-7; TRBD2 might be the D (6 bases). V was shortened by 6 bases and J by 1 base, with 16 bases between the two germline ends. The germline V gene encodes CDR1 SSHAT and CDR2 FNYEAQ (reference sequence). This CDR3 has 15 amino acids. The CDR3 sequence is CASSPGGAGSYEQYF. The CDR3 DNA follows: TGTGCCAGCAGTCCCGGCGGGGCAGGATCCTACGAGCAGTACTTC.

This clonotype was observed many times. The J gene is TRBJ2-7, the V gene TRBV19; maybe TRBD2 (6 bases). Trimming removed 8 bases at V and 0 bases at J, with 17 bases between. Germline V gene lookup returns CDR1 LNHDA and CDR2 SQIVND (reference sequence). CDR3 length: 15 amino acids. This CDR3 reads CASGGTGTDSYEQYF. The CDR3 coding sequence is TGTGCCAGTGGGGGGACCGGGACGGACTCCTACGAGCAGTACTTC.

The CDR3, as DNA: TGTGCCAGCAGCCGGGACGTGGGTAATGAAAAACTGTTTTTT. Protein product: CASSRDVGNEKLFF. This chain joins TRBV2 and TRBJ1-4; the D gene is possibly TRBD1 (5 bases). The length of the CDR3 is 14 residues. Germline V gene data show CDR1 as SNHLY and CDR2 as FYNNEI. Trimming took 6 bases from V and 4 from J, leaving 12 bases between them.

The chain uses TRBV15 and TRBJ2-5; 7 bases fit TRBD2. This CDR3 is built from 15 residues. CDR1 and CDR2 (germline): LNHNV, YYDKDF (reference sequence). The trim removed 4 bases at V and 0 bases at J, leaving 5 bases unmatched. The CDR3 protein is CATSTSGWYQETQYF. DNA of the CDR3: TGTGCCACCAGCACTAGCGGATGGTACCAAGAGACCCAGTACTTC.

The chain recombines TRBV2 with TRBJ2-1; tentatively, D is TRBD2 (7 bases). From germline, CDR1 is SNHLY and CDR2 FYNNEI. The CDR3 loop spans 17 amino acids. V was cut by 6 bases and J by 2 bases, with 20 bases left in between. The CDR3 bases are TGTGCCAGCAGCCAAGGACGGGTCGGGGGGCCCTACAATGAGCAGTTCTTC. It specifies CASSQGRVGGPYNEQFF.

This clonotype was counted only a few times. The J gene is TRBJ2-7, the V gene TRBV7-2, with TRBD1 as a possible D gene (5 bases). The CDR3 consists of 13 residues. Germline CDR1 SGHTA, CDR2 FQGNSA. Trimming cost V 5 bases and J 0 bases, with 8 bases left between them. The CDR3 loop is CASSSRASYEQYF. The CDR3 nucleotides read TGTGCCAGCAGCAGCAGGGCCTCCTACGAGCAGTACTTC.

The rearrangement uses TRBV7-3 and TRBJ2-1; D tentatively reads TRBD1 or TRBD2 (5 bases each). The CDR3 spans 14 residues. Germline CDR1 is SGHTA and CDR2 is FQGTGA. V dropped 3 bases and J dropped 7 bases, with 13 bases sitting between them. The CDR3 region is CASSLFAGRNEQFF. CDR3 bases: TGTGCCAGCAGCTTGTTCGCAGGGAGAAATGAGCAGTTCTTC. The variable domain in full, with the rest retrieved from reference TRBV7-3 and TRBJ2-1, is GAGVSQTPSNKVTEKGKYVELRCDPISGHTALYWYRQSLGQGPEFLIYFQGTGAADDSGLPNDRFFAVRPEGSVSTLKIQRTERGDSAVYLCASSLFAGRNEQFFGPGTRLTVL.

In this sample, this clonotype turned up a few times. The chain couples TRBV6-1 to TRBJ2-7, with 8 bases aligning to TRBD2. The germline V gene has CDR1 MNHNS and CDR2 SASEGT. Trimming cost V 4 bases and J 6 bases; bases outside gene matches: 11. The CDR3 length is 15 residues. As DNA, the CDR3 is TGTGCCAGCAGTGGACGGGGGGGCCCAGAGGGCGAGCAGTACTTC. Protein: CASSGRGGPEGEQYF.

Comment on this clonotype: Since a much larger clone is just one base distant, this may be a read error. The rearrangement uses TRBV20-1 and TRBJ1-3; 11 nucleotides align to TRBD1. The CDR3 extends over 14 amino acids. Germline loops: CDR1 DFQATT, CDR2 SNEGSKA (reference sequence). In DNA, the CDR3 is TGCAGTGCTAGAGATGGGACAGGGGGAAGCACCATATATTTT. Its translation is CSARDGTGGSTIYF.

The CDR3: CASSPRGSTGVYNEQFF. The CDR3 coding sequence is TGTGCCAGCAGCCCCCGCGGGAGCACCGGAGTTTACAATGAGCAGTTCTTC. The J gene is TRBJ2-1, the V gene TRBV7-1; TRBD2 matches at 7 bases. TRBV7-1 is labeled an ORF, and its function is uncertain. This CDR3 comprises 17 residues. After removal of 5 bases from V and 4 bases from J, the junction contained 14 bases not matched to a gene.

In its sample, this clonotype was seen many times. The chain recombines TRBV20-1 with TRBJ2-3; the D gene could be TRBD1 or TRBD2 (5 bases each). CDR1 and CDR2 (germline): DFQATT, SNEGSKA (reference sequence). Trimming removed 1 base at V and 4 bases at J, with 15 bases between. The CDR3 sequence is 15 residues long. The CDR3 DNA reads TGCAGTGCTAGAGGCTCTAGAGGGGACCCAGATACGCAGTATTTT. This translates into CSARGSRGDPDTQYF.

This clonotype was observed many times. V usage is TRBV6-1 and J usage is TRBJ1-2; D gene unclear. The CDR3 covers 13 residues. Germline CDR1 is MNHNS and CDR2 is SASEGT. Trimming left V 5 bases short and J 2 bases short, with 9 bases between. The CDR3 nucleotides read TGTGCCAGCAGTCGTACCATCAACTATGGCTACACCTTC. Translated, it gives CASSRTINYGYTF.